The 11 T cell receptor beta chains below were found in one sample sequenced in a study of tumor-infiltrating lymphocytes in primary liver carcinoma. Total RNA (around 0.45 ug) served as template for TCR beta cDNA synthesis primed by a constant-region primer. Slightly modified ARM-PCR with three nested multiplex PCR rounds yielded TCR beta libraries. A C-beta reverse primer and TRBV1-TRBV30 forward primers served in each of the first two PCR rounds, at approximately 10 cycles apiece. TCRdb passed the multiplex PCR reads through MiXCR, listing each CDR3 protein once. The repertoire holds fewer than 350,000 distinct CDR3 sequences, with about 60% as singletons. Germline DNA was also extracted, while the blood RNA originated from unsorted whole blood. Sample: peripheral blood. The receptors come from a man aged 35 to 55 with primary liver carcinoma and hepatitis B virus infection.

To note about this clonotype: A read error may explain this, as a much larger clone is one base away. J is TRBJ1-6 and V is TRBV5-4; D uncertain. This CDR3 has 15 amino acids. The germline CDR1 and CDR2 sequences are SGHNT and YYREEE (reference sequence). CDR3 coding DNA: TGTGTCAGCAGCTTGCGGGGATCCTATAATTCACCCCTCCACTTT. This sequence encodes CVSSLRGSYNSPLHF.

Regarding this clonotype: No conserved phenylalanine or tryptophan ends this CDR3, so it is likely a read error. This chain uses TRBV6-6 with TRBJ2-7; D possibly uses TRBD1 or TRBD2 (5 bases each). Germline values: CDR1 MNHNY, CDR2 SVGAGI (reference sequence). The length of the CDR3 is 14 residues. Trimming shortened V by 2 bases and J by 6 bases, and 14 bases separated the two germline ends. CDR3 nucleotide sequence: TGTGCCAGCAGTTACGACCAGGGAGACTGCGAGCAGTACCTC. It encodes CASSYDQGDCEQYL.

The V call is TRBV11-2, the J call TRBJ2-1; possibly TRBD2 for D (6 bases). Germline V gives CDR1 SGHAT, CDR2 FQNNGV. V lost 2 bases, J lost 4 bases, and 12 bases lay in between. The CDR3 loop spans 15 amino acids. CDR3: CASSLNSGGYNEQFF. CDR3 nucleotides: TGTGCCAGCAGCTTAAATAGTGGGGGGTACAATGAGCAGTTCTTC.

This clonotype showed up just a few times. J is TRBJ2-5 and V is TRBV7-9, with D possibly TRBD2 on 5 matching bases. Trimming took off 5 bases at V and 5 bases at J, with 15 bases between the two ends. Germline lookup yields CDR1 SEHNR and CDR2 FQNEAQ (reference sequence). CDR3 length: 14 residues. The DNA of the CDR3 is TGTGCCAGCAGCGACACTAGTCGTGACGAGACCCAGTACTTC. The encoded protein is CASSDTSRDETQYF.

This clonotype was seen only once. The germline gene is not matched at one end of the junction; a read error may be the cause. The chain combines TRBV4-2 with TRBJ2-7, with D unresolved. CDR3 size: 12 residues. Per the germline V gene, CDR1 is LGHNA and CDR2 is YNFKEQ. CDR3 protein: CASNQEAYEQYF. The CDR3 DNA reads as TGTGCCAGCAACCAAGAGGCCTACGAGCAGTACTTC.

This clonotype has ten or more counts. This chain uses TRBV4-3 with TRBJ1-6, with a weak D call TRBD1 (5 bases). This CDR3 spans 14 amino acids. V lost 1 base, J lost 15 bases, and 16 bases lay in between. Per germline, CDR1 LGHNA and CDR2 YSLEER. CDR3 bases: TGCGCCAGCAGCCAAGCGGTGGGGGTTGGCTTCCTCCACTTT. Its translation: CASSQAVGVGFLHF.

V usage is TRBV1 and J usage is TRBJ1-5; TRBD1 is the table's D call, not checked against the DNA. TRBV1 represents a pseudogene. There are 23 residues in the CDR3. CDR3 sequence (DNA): TGCACCAGCAGCCAAGATAGAAGAACCACCCGGACAGGGAAAGGAAGAGGCAATCAGCACCAGCATTTT. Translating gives CTSSQDRRTTRTGKGRGNQHQHF.

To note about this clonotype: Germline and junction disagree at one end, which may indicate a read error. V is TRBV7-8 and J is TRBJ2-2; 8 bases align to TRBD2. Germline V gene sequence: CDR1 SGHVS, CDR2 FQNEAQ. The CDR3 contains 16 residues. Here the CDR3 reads CASSLFREGNTGKLFF. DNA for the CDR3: TGTGCCAGCAGCTTATTTCGGGAGGGGAACACCGGGAAGCTGTTTTTT.

The CDR3 DNA follows: TGTGCCAGCGCTATAATTGGCCCCCGGGAGTACCGGGACCTTAACTACGAGCAGTACTTC. This codes for CASAIIGPREYRDLNYEQYF. The genes are TRBV21-1 and TRBJ2-7; TRBD2 is the table's D call and was not checked against the DNA. TRBV21-1 is a known pseudogene. The CDR3 is 20 amino acids.

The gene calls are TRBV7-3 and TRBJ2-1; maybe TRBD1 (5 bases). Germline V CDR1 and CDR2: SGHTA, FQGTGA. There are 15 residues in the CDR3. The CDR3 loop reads CVGSLGLVGINEQFF. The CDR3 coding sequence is TGTGTCGGCAGCTTGGGGCTAGTGGGCATCAATGAGCAGTTCTTC.

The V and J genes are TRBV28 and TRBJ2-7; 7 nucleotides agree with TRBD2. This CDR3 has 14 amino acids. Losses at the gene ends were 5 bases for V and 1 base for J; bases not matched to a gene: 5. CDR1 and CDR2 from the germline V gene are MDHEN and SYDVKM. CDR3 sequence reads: CASSIGGSSYEQYF. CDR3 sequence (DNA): TGTGCCAGCAGTATAGGCGGGAGTTCCTACGAGCAGTACTTC.